This passage covers 23 T cell receptor beta chains from one sample sequenced in a study of T cell responses to AZD1222 COVID-19 vaccine. The protocol was immunoSEQ multiplex PCR, while the TCRdb copy is restricted to in-frame clones and leaves out a portion. The sample shows about 120,000 clones, 80% to 90% of them seen only once. The sample here was peripheral blood, taken on day 0 of AZD1222 vaccination. The receptor source for this set is an adult in good health.

The chain employs TRBV30 and TRBJ2-7; possibly TRBD2 for D (6 bases). Germline CDR1 is GTSNPN and CDR2 is SVGIG (reference sequence). The ends were cut back, 3 bases at V and 0 bases at J, with 12 bases in the middle. This CDR3 contains 14 residues. The chain's CDR3 is CAWRAGSSSYEQYF. The CDR3 DNA reads TGTGCCTGGAGGGCGGGGTCCTCCTCCTACGAGCAGTACTTC.

This chain uses TRBV2 with TRBJ2-1, with a possible D match to TRBD2 (5 bases). The length of the CDR3 is 14 residues. V lost 7 bases to trimming and J lost 7 bases, with 17 bases between them. Germline V gives CDR1 SNHLY, CDR2 FYNNEI. CDR3 sequence (DNA): TGTGCCAGCACCGGACTGGTCCCCGATAATGAGCAGTTCTTC. It yields the protein CASTGLVPDNEQFF.

This clone was seen a few times. The chain couples TRBV7-9 to TRBJ2-7; D ambiguous. Germline CDR1 reads SEHNR; CDR2 reads FQNEAQ (reference sequence). Trimming stripped 0 bases from V and 3 bases from J, with 6 bases between. This CDR3 is built from 13 residues. CDR3 DNA sequence: TGTGCCAGCAGCTTAGCACAGAACTACGAGCAGTACTTC. Translating gives CASSLAQNYEQYF.

The J gene is TRBJ1-1, the V gene TRBV5-6, with 10 bases aligning to TRBD1. Germline V lookup: CDR1 SGHDT, CDR2 YYEEEE. The V and J ends lost 3 bases and 5 bases, in that order; junction bases with no gene match: 4. This CDR3 is 14 amino acids long. CDR3 sequence reads: CASSYRDRGTEAFF. In DNA form, the CDR3 reads TGTGCCAGCAGCTACCGGGACAGGGGTACTGAAGCTTTCTTT.

CDR3 in DNA: TGTGCCAGCAGACCCGGCCGTGGGAACACTGAAGCTTTCTTT. Its translation is CASRPGRGNTEAFF. The chain uses TRBV7-2 and TRBJ1-1, with unresolved D. The CDR3 has 14 amino acids. Trimming stripped 6 bases from V and 1 base from J, with 12 bases between. Germline V gives CDR1 SGHTA, CDR2 FQGNSA.

V usage is TRBV20-1 and J usage is TRBJ2-7, with D maybe TRBD2 (5 bases). CDR1 is DFQATT and CDR2 is SNEGSKA in the germline V gene (reference sequence). V gave up 3 bases and J gave up 2 bases, with 20 bases separating them. CDR3 size: 16 residues. The CDR3 region has the DNA TGCAGTGCTAGTCTCGAATCGAATAGCGTTACCTACGAGCAGTACTTC. This encodes CSASLESNSVTYEQYF.

The chain links TRBV27 to TRBJ2-1; TRBD2 matches 8 bases. With 3 bases clipped from V and 9 bases from J, the junction kept 4 bases outside the gene matches. Per germline, CDR1 MNHEY and CDR2 SMNVEV (reference sequence). This CDR3 has 13 amino acids. CDR3 in DNA: TGTGCCAGCAGTTTTGCGGCGGGGGGTGAGCAGTTCTTC. Translation: CASSFAAGGEQFF.

Only one count was recorded for this clone. The chain links TRBV28 to TRBJ2-3; TRBD2 agrees at 14 bases. The CDR3 is 18 residues long. J gave up 1 base and V 3 bases, and 6 bases lay outside the gene matches. Germline V CDR1 and CDR2: MDHEN, SYDVKM. DNA of the CDR3: TGTGCCAGCAGTTTCAGACTAGCGGGGGGGCAGGGCACAGATACGCAGTATTTT. Amino acid sequence: CASSFRLAGGQGTDTQYF. Based on the CDR3 plus reference TRBV28 and TRBJ2-3, the full variable domain is DVKVTQSSRYLVKRTGEKVFLECVQDMDHENMFWYRQDPGLGLRLIYFSYDVKMKEKGDIPEGYSVSREKKERFSLILESASTNQTSMYLCASSFRLAGGQGTDTQYFGPGTRLTVL.

The chain couples TRBV3-1 (or the pseudogene TRBV3-2) to TRBJ1-1; D possibly corresponds to TRBD1 (6 bases). The V end lost 2 bases, the J end lost 7 bases, and 11 bases lay between the germline ends. Germline CDR1 LGHDT, CDR2 YNNKEL (reference sequence). The CDR3 consists of 13 residues. The CDR3 DNA reads TGTGCCAGCAGCCAAACCAGGGGTTTTGAAGCTTTCTTT. Amino acids: CASSQTRGFEAFF.

The gene calls are TRBV6-1 and TRBJ2-7; D unclear. V was trimmed by 2 bases and J by 9 bases, leaving 8 bases between them. The germline gives CDR1 MNHNS, CDR2 SASEGT. This CDR3 is 11 amino acids long. The CDR3 here is CASSERSGQYF. The CDR3 DNA is TGTGCCAGCAGTGAAAGGTCCGGGCAGTACTTC.

The V and J genes are TRBV5-1 and TRBJ2-1; D could derive from TRBD1 or TRBD2 (7 bases each). This CDR3 region has 17 residues. The V end was cut by 1 base, the J end by 9 bases, with 23 bases between. CDR1 is SGHRS, CDR2 YFSETQ, per germline. The chain's CDR3 is CASSLQGEGSFSGEQFF. For the CDR3, the DNA is TGCGCCAGCAGCTTGCAGGGGGAGGGAAGTTTTTCTGGTGAGCAGTTCTTC.

The chain employs TRBV7-9 and TRBJ1-4; D gene ambiguous. Per the germline V gene, CDR1 is SEHNR and CDR2 is FQNEAQ (reference sequence). This CDR3 has 13 residues. V dropped 5 bases and J dropped 8 bases, with 12 bases sitting between them. CDR3: CASSPNYTEKLFF. The CDR3 DNA reads TGTGCCAGCAGCCCCAACTACACAGAAAAACTGTTTTTT. The full variable domain, in which reference TRBV7-9 and TRBJ1-4 provide the parts outside the CDR3, is DTGVSQNPRHKITKRGQNVTFRCDPISEHNRLYWYRQTLGQGPEFLTYFQNEAQLEKSRLLSDRFSAERPKGSFSTLEIQRTEQGDSAMYLCASSPNYTEKLFFGSGTQLSVL.

For this clone: At the DNA level, this CDR3 is encoded by other sequences in the same sample as well. This sequence joins TRBV5-1 and TRBJ2-7; either TRBD1 or TRBD2 may supply D (6 bases each). The CDR3 length is 15 residues. V gave up 0 bases and J gave up 2 bases, with 12 bases separating them. Looked up from germline, CDR1 is SGHRS and CDR2 is YFSETQ. CDR3 sequence (DNA): TGCGCCAGCAGCTTGGGGGGCGGGACAACCTACGAGCAGTACTTC. Its protein product is CASSLGGGTTYEQYF.

The chain combines TRBV7-3 with TRBJ2-1; a weak D match, TRBD2 (5 bases). Trimming pared 2 bases from V and 6 bases from J, leaving 8 bases between. In germline, CDR1 is SGHTA, CDR2 FQGTGA. This CDR3 contains 13 residues. The CDR3 is CASSLDAGNEQFF. The CDR3 DNA sequence: TGTGCCAGCAGCTTAGACGCGGGCAATGAGCAGTTCTTC.

The chain recombines TRBV7-3 with TRBJ1-1; D is unclear. CDR1 is SGHTA, CDR2 FQGTGA, per germline. This CDR3 is built from 13 residues. Trimming cost V 5 bases and J 8 bases, with 15 bases left between them. CDR3 sequence reads: CASSPVRSSEAFF. Written as DNA, the CDR3 is TGTGCCAGCAGCCCCGTAAGATCTTCAGAAGCTTTCTTT.

The chain couples TRBV4-3 to TRBJ1-1; D gene unclear. The CDR3 is 14 amino acids. Germline V CDR1 and CDR2: LGHNA, YSLEER. V lost 2 bases and J lost 1, with 8 bases in between. Here the CDR3 reads CASSQQRRNTEAFF. CDR3 coding DNA: TGCGCCAGCAGCCAACAGCGTAGGAACACTGAAGCTTTCTTT.

In its sample, this clone was seen once. This chain links TRBV3-1 (or the pseudogene TRBV3-2) with TRBJ2-7; D is unresolved. Trimming cost V 2 bases and J 5 bases, with 13 bases left between them. The CDR3 loop spans 14 amino acids. Per the germline V gene, CDR1 is LGHDT and CDR2 is YNNKEL (reference sequence). The CDR3 DNA follows: TGTGCCAGCAGCCAATTGGGGTTATGGGACGAGCAGTACTTC. Protein sequence: CASSQLGLWDEQYF.

This rearrangement joins TRBV30 to TRBJ1-5, with a possible D match to TRBD1 (5 bases). Germline CDR1 is GTSNPN and CDR2 is SVGIG (reference sequence). The CDR3 consists of 14 residues. V lost 1 base to trimming and J lost 10 bases, with 17 bases between them. Here the CDR3 DNA reads TGTGCCTGGAGTGCAGGGACCCCACTAGAACCCCAGCATTTT. Translating gives CAWSAGTPLEPQHF. Complete variable domain (other parts from reference TRBV30 and TRBJ1-5): SQTIHQWPATLVQPVGSPLSLECTVEGTSNPNLYWYRQAAGRGLQLLFYSVGIGQISSEVPQNLSASRPQDRQFILSSKKLLLSDSGFYLCAWSAGTPLEPQHFGDGTRLSIL.

The CDR3: CASSVDDAEEKLFF. CDR3 nucleotide sequence: TGTGCCAGCAGCGTAGATGACGCGGAGGAAAAACTGTTTTTT. V gene TRBV9 combines with J gene TRBJ1-4; D unclear. Looked up from germline, CDR1 is SGDLS and CDR2 is YYNGEE. This CDR3 comprises 14 residues. The V and J ends lost 0 bases and 8 bases respectively, with 11 bases between them.

This clone was counted between two and nine times. V is TRBV19 and J is TRBJ2-7; TRBD2 matches 8 bases. The CDR3 is made up of 14 amino acids. CDR1 is LNHDA and CDR2 is SQIVND in the germline V gene (reference sequence). V was clipped by 4 bases and J by 3 bases; unmatched bases: 5. CDR3 DNA sequence: TGTGCCAGTAGTAGCCAAAGCGGGAGCTACGAGCAGTACTTC. It is translated as CASSSQSGSYEQYF.

This sequence joins TRBV6-5 and TRBJ2-3, with 7 bases that match TRBD1. The J segment lost 5 bases and the V segment lost 6 bases, leaving 5 bases of the junction unmatched. The CDR3 sequence is 13 residues long. Germline lookup yields CDR1 MNHEY and CDR2 SVGAGI. CDR3 bases: TGTGCCAGCAGAAATACAGGGGTAGATACGCAGTATTTT. This sequence encodes CASRNTGVDTQYF.

The V and J genes are TRBV11-2 and TRBJ2-2, with D possibly matching TRBD1 (6 bases). CDR3 length: 17 residues. V gave up 6 bases and J gave up 4 bases, with 21 bases separating them. CDR1 SGHAT and CDR2 FQNNGV come from the germline V gene. The CDR3 sequence is CASRTIRGSRTTGELFF. The CDR3 DNA reads TGTGCCAGCAGGACTATAAGGGGGTCGAGGACCACCGGGGAGCTGTTTTTT.

The chain carries TRBV3-1 (or the pseudogene TRBV3-2) and TRBJ2-5; D is possibly TRBD2 (5 bases). The CDR3 is made up of 15 amino acids. Trimming stripped 3 bases from V and 3 bases from J, with 14 bases between. Per the germline V gene, CDR1 is LGHDT and CDR2 is YNNKEL (reference sequence). This chain's CDR3 is CASSHDGIWEETQYF. DNA of the CDR3: TGTGCCAGCAGCCACGACGGGATCTGGGAAGAGACCCAGTACTTC.